The rows below give T cell receptor beta chains drawn from one sample of a study of CD8 T cells in Susac syndrome. TCRdb used MiXCR to reprocess the immunoSEQ multiplex PCR reads, holding one entry per CDR3 protein. The data show 150,000 to 200,000 distinct CDR3 sequences, with around 94% seen just once and 0.099% held by the top ten. Sequences were obtained from CD4+ T cells from PBMCs. The receptors were gathered from a human donor with Susac syndrome. Both conserved end residues are part of each CDR3.

v_call | cdr3_aa
TRBV4-2 | CASSQEMTSGTDTQYF
TRBV6-2/TRBV6-3 | CASSYSGRGRANEQFF
TRBV18 | CASSPGLARETQYF
TRBV7-9 | CASSRTGENEKLFF
TRBV27 | CASSSILGNTEAFF
TRBV6-6 | CASSYLAPSSGNTIYF
TRBV13 | CASSLVTVSETQYF
TRBV5-4 | CASSLGNSPLHF
TRBV29-1 | CSVSPLKQGEAFF
TRBV4-3 | CASSQGTTSGSSYEQYF
TRBV5-1 | CASTGDSTDTQYF
TRBV11-2 | CASSLGRGQGARTDTQYF
TRBV12-3/TRBV12-4 | CASNTIGELFF
TRBV28 | CATNRGDTGELFF
TRBV20-1 | CSANRMDGYEQYF
TRBV20-1 | CSAVDWGEYQETQYF
TRBV28 | CASSRERGYTF